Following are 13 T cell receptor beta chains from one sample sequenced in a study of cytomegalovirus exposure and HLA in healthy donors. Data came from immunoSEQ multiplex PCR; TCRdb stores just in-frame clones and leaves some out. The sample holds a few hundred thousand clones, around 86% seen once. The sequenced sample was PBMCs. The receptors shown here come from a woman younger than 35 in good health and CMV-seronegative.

CDR3 sequence (DNA): TGTGCCAGCAGCTTAGGGATAGCGGGAGGTTACAATGAGCAGTTCTTC. Amino acid sequence: CASSLGIAGGYNEQFF. The chain links TRBV11-2 to TRBJ2-1; 10 bases agree with TRBD2. CDR1 and CDR2 (germline): SGHAT, FQNNGV. J was trimmed by 4 bases and V by 1 base; bases with no gene match: 4. The CDR3 loop spans 16 amino acids.

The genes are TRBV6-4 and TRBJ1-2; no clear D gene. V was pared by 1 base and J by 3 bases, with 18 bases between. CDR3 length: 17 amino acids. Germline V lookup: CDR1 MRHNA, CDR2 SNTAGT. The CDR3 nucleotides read TGTGCCAGCAGTGACTGGACGGACTCTCCGGACTACTATGGCTACACCTTC. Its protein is CASSDWTDSPDYYGYTF.

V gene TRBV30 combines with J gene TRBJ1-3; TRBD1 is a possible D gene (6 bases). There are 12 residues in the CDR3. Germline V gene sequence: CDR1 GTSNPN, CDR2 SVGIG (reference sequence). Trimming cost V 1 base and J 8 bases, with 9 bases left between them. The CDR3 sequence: CAWSDGGHTIYF. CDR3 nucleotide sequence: TGTGCCTGGAGTGACGGGGGGCACACCATATATTTT. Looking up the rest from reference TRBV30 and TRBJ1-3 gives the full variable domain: SQTIHQWPATLVQPVGSPLSLECTVEGTSNPNLYWYRQAAGRGLQLLFYSVGIGQISSEVPQNLSASRPQDRQFILSSKKLLLSDSGFYLCAWSDGGHTIYFGEGSWLTVV.

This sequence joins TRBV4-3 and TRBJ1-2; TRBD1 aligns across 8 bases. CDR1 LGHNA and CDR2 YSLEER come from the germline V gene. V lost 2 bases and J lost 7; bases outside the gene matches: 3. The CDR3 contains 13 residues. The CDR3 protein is CASSQQGAPGYTF. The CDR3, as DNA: TGCGCCAGCAGCCAACAGGGGGCTCCTGGCTACACCTTC.

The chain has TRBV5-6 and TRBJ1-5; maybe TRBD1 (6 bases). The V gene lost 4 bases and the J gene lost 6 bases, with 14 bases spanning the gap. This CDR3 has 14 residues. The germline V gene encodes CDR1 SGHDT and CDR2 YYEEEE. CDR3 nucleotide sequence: TGTGCCAGCAGCATACAGGGAAATAGTCAGCCCCAGCATTTT. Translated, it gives CASSIQGNSQPQHF.

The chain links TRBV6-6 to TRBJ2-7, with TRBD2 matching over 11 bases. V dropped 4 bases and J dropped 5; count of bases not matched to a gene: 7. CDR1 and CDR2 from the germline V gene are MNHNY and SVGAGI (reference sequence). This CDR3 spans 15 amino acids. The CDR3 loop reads CASSSRLAGIDEQYF. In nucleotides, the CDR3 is TGTGCCAGCAGTTCCCGACTAGCGGGAATCGACGAGCAGTACTTC.

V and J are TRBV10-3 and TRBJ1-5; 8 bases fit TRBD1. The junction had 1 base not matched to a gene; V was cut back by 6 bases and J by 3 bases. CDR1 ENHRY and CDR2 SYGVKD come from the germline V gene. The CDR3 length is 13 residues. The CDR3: CAIRDRVNQPQHF. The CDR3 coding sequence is TGTGCCATCAGGGACAGGGTCAATCAGCCCCAGCATTTT.

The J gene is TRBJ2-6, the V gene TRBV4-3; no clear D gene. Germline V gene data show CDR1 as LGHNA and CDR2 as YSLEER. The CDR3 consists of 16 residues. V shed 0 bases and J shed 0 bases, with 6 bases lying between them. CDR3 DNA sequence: TGCGCCAGCAGCCAAGATTACACCTCTGGGGCCAACGTCCTGACTTTC. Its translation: CASSQDYTSGANVLTF.

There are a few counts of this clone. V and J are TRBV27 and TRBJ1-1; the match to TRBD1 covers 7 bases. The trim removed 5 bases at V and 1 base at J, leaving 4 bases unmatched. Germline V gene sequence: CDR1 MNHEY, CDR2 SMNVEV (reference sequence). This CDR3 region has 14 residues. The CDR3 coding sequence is TGTGCCAGCAGTCGACAGGGAGGGAACACTGAAGCTTTCTTT. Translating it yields CASSRQGGNTEAFF.

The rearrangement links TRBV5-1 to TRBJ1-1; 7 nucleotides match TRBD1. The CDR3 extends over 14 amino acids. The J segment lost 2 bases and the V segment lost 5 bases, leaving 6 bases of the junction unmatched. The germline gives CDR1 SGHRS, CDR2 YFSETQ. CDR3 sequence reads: CASRSTGANTEAFF. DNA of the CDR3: TGCGCCAGCAGGAGTACAGGGGCCAACACTGAAGCTTTCTTT.

CDR3 bases: TGTGCCAGCAGCCAAAGCGGGAGACAAGAGACCCAGTACTTC. This gives the protein CASSQSGRQETQYF. The chain joins TRBV6-5 to TRBJ2-5; 8 bases agree with TRBD2. Germline values: CDR1 MNHEY, CDR2 SVGAGI. Trimming removed 6 bases from V and 2 bases from J; junction bases left unmatched: 5. This CDR3 has 14 residues.

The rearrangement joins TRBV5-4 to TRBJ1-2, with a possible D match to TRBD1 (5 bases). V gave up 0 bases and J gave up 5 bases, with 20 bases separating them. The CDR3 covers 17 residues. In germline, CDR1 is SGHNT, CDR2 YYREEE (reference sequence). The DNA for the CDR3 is TGTGCCAGCAGCTTGGGACTTACGGGGGACTTCCCATATGGCTACACCTTC. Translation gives CASSLGLTGDFPYGYTF.

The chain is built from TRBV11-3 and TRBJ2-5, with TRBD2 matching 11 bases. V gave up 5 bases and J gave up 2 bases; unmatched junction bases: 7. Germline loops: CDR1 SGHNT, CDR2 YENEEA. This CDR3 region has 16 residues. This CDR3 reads CASSPPGTSGQETQYF. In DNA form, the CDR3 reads TGTGCCAGCAGCCCCCCGGGGACTAGCGGTCAAGAGACCCAGTACTTC.